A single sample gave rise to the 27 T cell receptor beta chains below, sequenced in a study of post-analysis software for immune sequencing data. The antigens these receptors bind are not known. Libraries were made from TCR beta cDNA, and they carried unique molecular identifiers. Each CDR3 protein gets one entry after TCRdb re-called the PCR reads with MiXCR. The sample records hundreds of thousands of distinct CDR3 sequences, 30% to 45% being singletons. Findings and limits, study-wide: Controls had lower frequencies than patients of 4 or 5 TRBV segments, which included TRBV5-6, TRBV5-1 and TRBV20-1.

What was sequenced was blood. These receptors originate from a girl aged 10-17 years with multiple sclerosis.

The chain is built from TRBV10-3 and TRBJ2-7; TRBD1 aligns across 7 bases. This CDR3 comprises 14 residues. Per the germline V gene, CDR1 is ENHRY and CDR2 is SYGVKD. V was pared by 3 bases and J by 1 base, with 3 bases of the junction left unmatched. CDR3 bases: TGTGCCATCAGTGATTGGGACAGTTCCTACGAGCAGTACTTC. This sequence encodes CAISDWDSSYEQYF.

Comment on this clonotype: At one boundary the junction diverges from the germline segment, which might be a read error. CDR3 protein: CAIGGEWSDTGELFF. The CDR3 DNA reads TGCGCCATCGGTGGGGAGTGGTCGGACACCGGGGAGCTGTTTTTT. V gene TRBV10-3 combines with J gene TRBJ2-2, with D possibly TRBD2 on 5 matching bases. CDR3 length equals 15 residues. CDR1 and CDR2 (germline): ENHRY, SYGVKD.

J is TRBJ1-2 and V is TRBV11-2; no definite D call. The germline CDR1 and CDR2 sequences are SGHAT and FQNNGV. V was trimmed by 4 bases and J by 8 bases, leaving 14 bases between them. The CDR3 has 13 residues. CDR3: CASSSRPGGGYTF. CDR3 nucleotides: TGTGCCAGCAGCTCCCGGCCAGGAGGAGGCTACACCTTC.

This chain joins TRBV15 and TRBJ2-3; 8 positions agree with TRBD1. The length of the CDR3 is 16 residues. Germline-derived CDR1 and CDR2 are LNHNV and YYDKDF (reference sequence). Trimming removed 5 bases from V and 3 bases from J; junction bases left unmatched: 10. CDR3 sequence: CATSGHTGGDTDTQYF. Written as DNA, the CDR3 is TGTGCCACCAGCGGGCACACAGGGGGAGATACAGATACGCAGTATTTT.

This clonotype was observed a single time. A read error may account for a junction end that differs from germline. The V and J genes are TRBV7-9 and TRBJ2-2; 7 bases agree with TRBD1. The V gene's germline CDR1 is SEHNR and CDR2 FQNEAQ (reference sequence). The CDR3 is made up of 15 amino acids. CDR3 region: CASSPRTGNTGKLFF. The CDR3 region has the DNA TGTGCCAGCAGCCCTCGGACAGGAAACACCGGGAAGCTGTTTTTT.

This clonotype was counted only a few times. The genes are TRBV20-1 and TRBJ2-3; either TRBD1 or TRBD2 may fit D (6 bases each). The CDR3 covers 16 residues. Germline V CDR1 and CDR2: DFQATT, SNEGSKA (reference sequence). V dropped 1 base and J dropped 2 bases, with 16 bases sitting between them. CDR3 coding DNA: TGCAGTGCTAGAGTGCAAGAGGGGGGATTCACAGATACGCAGTATTTT. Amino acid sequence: CSARVQEGGFTDTQYF.

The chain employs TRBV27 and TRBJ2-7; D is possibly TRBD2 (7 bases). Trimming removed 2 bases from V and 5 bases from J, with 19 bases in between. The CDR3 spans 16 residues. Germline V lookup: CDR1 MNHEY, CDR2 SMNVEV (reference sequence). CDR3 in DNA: TGTGCCAGCAGTTTACTCCCGGCGGGGGCTACGAACGAGCAGTACTTC. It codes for CASSLLPAGATNEQYF.

This CDR3 is CAISGAADQPQHF. The CDR3 DNA reads as TGTGCCATCAGTGGGGCAGCAGATCAGCCCCAGCATTTT. The gene calls are TRBV10-3 and TRBJ1-5; D not resolved. Per the germline V gene, CDR1 is ENHRY and CDR2 is SYGVKD. V shed 4 bases and J shed 5 bases, with 9 bases lying between them. The CDR3 has 13 residues.

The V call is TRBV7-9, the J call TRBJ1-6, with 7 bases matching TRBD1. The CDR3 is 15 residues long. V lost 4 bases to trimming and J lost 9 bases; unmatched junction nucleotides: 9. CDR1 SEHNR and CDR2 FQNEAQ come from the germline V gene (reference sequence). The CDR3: CASSSETGIGSPLHF. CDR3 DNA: TGTGCCAGCAGCTCAGAGACAGGGATAGGTTCACCCCTCCACTTT.

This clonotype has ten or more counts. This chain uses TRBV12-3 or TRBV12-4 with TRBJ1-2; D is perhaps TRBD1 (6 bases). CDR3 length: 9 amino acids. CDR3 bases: TGTGTAGGGGGTCCTGGCTACACCTTC. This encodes CVGGPGYTF.

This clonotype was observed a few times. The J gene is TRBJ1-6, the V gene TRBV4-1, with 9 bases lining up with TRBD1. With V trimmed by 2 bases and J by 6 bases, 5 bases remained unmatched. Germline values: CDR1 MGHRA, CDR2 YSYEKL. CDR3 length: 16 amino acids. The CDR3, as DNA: TGCGCCAGCAGCCAACTTCCGGGACAGGGTAATTCACCCCTCCACTTT. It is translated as CASSQLPGQGNSPLHF.

The CDR3 protein is CASSQDPGIYGYTF. In DNA form, the CDR3 reads TGTGCCAGCAGCCAAGATCCCGGGATCTATGGCTACACCTTC. The chain joins TRBV3-1 to TRBJ1-2; D remains ambiguous. CDR3 length: 14 residues. The germline V and J ends were trimmed by 0 bases and 4 bases, with 9 bases remaining between them. Germline V gene sequence: CDR1 LGHDT, CDR2 YNNKEL (reference sequence).

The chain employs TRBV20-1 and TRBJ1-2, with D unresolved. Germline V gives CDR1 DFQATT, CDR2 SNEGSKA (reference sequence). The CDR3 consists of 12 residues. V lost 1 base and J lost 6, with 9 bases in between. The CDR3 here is CSARGGEHGYTF. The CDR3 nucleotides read TGCAGTGCTAGAGGTGGTGAGCATGGCTACACCTTC.

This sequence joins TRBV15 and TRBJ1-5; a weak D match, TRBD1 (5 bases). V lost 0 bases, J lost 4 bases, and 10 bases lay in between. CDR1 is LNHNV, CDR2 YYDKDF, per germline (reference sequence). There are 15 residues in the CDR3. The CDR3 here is CATSRDKEGNQPQHF. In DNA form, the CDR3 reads TGTGCCACCAGCAGAGATAAGGAGGGGAATCAGCCCCAGCATTTT.

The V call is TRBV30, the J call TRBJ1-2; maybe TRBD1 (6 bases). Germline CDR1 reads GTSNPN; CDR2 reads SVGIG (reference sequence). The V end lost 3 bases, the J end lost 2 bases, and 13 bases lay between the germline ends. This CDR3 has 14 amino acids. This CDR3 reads CAWSHWTENYGYTF. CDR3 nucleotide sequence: TGTGCCTGGAGCCATTGGACAGAGAACTATGGCTACACCTTC.

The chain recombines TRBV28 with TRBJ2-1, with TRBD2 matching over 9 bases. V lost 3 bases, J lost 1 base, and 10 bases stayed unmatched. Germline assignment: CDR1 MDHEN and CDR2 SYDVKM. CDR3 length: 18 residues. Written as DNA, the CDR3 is TGTGCCAGCAGTTTCCTAGATCTAGCGGGGACTTCCTACAATGAGCAGTTCTTC. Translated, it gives CASSFLDLAGTSYNEQFF.

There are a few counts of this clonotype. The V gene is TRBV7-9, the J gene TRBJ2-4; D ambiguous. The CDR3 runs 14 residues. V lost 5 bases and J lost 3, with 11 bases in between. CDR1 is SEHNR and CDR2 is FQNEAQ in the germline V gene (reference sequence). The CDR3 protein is CASSPAKVKNIQYF. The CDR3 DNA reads TGTGCCAGCAGCCCTGCAAAGGTCAAAAACATTCAGTACTTC.

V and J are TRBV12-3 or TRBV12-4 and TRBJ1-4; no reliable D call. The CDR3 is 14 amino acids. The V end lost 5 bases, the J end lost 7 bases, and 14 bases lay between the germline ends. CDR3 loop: CASSPHGSFEKLFF. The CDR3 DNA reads TGTGCCAGCAGTCCCCATGGCAGTTTTGAAAAACTGTTTTTT.

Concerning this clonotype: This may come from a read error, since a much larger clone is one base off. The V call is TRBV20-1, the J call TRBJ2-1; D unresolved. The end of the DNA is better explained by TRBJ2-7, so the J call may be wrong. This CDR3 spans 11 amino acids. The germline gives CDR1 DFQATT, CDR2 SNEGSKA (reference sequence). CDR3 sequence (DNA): TGCAGTGCTAGAGAGAACAATGAGCAGTACTTC. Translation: CSARENNEQYF.

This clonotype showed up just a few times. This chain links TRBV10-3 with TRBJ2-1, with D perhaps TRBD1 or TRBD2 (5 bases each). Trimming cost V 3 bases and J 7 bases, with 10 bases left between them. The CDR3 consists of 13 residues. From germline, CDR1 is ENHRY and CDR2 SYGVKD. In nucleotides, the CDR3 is TGTGCCATCAGTGATACGGGGCTTAATGAGCAGTTCTTC. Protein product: CAISDTGLNEQFF.

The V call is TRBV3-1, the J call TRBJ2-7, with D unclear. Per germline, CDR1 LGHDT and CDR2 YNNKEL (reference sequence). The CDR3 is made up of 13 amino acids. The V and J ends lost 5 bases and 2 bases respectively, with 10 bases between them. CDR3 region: CASSDDGPYEQYF. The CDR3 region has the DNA TGTGCCAGCAGCGATGACGGACCCTACGAGCAGTACTTC.

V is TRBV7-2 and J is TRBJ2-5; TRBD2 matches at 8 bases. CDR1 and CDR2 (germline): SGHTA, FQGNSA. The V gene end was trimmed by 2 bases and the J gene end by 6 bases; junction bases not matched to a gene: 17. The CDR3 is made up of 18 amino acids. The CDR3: CASSLLPSGGPLVKTQYF. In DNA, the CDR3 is TGTGCCAGCAGCTTACTCCCAAGCGGGGGACCCCTGGTAAAGACCCAGTACTTC.

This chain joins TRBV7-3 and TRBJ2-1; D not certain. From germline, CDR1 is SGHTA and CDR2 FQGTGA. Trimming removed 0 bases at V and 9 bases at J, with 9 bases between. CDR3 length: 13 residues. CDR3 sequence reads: CASSLTMDAEQFF. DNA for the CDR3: TGTGCCAGCAGCTTAACTATGGACGCTGAGCAGTTCTTC.

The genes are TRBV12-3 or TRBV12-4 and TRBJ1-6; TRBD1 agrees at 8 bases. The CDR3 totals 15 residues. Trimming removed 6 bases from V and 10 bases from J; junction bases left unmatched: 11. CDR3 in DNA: TGTGCCAGCAGCCCACAGGGGGGGTCTTCCTCACCCCTCCACTTT. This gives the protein CASSPQGGSSSPLHF.

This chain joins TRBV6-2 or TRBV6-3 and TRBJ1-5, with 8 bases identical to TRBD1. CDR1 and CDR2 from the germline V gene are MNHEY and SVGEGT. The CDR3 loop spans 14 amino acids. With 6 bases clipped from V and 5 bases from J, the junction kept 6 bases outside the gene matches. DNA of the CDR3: TGTGCCAGCAGCCACAGGGGGGTGGATCAGCCCCAGCATTTT. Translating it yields CASSHRGVDQPQHF.

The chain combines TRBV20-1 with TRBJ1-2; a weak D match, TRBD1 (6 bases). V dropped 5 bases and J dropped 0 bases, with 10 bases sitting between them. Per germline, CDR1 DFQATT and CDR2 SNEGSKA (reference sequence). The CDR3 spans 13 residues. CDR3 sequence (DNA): TGCAGTGCTGGGAGGGGGGCTAACTATGGCTACACCTTC. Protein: CSAGRGANYGYTF.

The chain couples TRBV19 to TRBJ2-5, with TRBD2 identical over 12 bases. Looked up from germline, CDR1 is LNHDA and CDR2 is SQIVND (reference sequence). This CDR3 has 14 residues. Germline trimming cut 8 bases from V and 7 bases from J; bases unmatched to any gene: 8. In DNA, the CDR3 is TGTGCCAGTTCGACTAGCGGGGGTGACGGGACCCAGTACTTC. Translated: CASSTSGGDGTQYF. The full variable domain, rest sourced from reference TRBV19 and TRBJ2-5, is DGGITQSPKYLFRKEGQNVTLSCEQNLNHDAMYWYRQDPGQGLRLIYYSQIVNDFQKGDIAEGYSVSREKKESFPLTVTSAQKNPTAFYLCASSTSGGDGTQYFGPGTRLLVL.